There are a few counts of the clone carrying this T cell receptor beta chain. Antigen specificity is unknown. The sample is drawn from a study of beta chain features in type 1 diabetes. General observations from the study: Insertions were fewer and deletions more numerous at VDJ junctions in type 1 diabetes patients. Comparison showed that naive, central memory and Treg TCRB repertoires appeared more similar among patients than among healthy donors.

The CDR3 loop spans 16 amino acids. Between the trimmed V and J ends, which lost 4 bases and 0 bases, there was a span of 12 bases. Germline V gene lookup returns CDR1 SGHTA and CDR2 FQGTGA. The whole isolated RNA underwent reverse transcription, so sequencing captured expressed TCRB transcripts. The table came from immunoSEQ multiplex PCR; TCRdb's copy has only in-frame clones and leaves some out. The table shows 250,000 to 300,000 clones, with about 7.8% occurring only once. The chain employs TRBV7-3 and TRBJ2-2; D is possibly TRBD1 (5 bases). Sequences were obtained from central memory CD4+ T cells from blood. The sequence derives from a woman between 18 and 29 years old in good health. DNA for the CDR3: TGTGCCAGCAGCTCCCAGGGTGGGACGAACACCGGGGAGCTGTTTTTT. It specifies CASSSQGGTNTGELFF.